The rows below give T cell receptor beta chains drawn from one sample of a study of vaccination effects on CD4 cells after COVID-19. Their antigen targets remain unknown. TCRdb's copy holds only in-frame clones and misses some; the assay was immunoSEQ multiplex PCR. The sample records 15,000 or so clones, 70% being singletons. Sequencing was performed on CD4+ T cells from PBMCs cultured with SARS-CoV-2 spike peptides, taken after COVID-19 vaccination. These receptor sequences come from a human donor who received a COVID-19 vaccine. CDR3s include the opening cysteine and the closing phenylalanine or tryptophan. A D gene is named only where the DNA matches it firmly. Clone size is stated in some rows and not others, as once, few, many or a class when expanded.

abundance: -; v_gene: TRBV4-2; d_gene: TRBD1; j_gene: TRBJ1-2; CDR3nt: TGTGCCAGCAGCCAAGATTCAGGGGGACGTGGCTACACCTTC; CDR3aa: CASSQDSGGRGYTF
abundance: -; v_gene: TRBV5-1; d_gene: TRBD2; j_gene: TRBJ2-1; CDR3nt: TGCGCCAGCAGCTTGGGGCTAGCGGACAATGAGCAGTTCTTC; CDR3aa: CASSLGLADNEQFF
abundance: -; v_gene: TRBV19; d_gene: TRBD2; j_gene: TRBJ2-2; CDR3nt: TGTGCCAGCCGGGCGGGGGGTAACACCGGGGAGCTGTTTTTT; CDR3aa: CASRAGGNTGELFF
abundance: medium-sized; v_gene: TRBV9; d_gene: -; j_gene: TRBJ1-5; CDR3nt: TGTGCCAGCAGCGTCGGGCAAAATCAGCCCCAGCATTTT; CDR3aa: CASSVGQNQPQHF
abundance: -; v_gene: TRBV15; d_gene: TRBD1; j_gene: TRBJ2-7; CDR3nt: TGTGCCACCAGCAGTCCTTCAAGGGGGCTCTCCGAGCAGTACTTC; CDR3aa: CATSSPSRGLSEQYF
abundance: -; v_gene: TRBV2; d_gene: -; j_gene: TRBJ2-1; CDR3nt: TGTGCCAGCAGTAAGGGGGGGAATGAGCAGTTCTTC; CDR3aa: CASSKGGNEQFF
abundance: -; v_gene: TRBV9; d_gene: -; j_gene: TRBJ2-2; CDR3nt: TGTGCCAGCGAGGGGGGGGAGCCCTTCGGGGAGCTGTTTTTT; CDR3aa: CASEGGEPFGELFF
abundance: -; v_gene: TRBV5-1; d_gene: -; j_gene: TRBJ2-5; CDR3nt: TGCGCCAGCAGCCCGACGGACGGACTCCAAGAGACCCAGTACTTC; CDR3aa: CASSPTDGLQETQYF
abundance: medium-sized; v_gene: TRBV28; d_gene: -; j_gene: TRBJ1-5; CDR3nt: TGTGCCAGCAGTTTAAATGGGGGTCGAAGTCAGCCCCAGCATTTT; CDR3aa: CASSLNGGRSQPQHF
abundance: -; v_gene: TRBV5-1; d_gene: -; j_gene: TRBJ2-2; CDR3nt: TGCGCCAGCAGTGCCGGGGTCAGGGGCACCGGGGAGCTGTTTTTT; CDR3aa: CASSAGVRGTGELFF
abundance: few; v_gene: TRBV6-5; d_gene: -; j_gene: TRBJ1-6; CDR3nt: TGTGCCAGCAATCGGGACAATGCCTCACCCCTCCACTTT; CDR3aa: CASNRDNASPLHF
abundance: once; v_gene: TRBV7-6; d_gene: -; j_gene: TRBJ2-7; CDR3nt: TGTGCCAGCAGCTTAGACGCGGGGCCCTACGAGCAGTACTTC; CDR3aa: CASSLDAGPYEQYF
abundance: -; v_gene: TRBV5-5; d_gene: -; j_gene: TRBJ2-3; CDR3nt: TGTGCCAGCAGCTACACAGGTTGGCAAAGGGATACGCAGTATTTT; CDR3aa: CASSYTGWQRDTQYF
abundance: -; v_gene: TRBV24-1; d_gene: -; j_gene: TRBJ2-3; CDR3nt: TGTGCCACCAGTGATTTCCGGTCCCCGCAGTATTTT; CDR3aa: CATSDFRSPQYF
abundance: -; v_gene: TRBV12-5; d_gene: -; j_gene: TRBJ1-1; CDR3nt: TGTGCTAGTGGTTTGGCCCGAACAGAAGCTTTCTTT; CDR3aa: CASGLARTEAFF
abundance: -; v_gene: TRBV14; d_gene: -; j_gene: TRBJ2-5; CDR3nt: TGTGCCAGCAGCCGAGGGAGAGGGGTGACCCAGTACTTC; CDR3aa: CASSRGRGVTQYF
abundance: -; v_gene: TRBV9; d_gene: TRBD2; j_gene: TRBJ2-3; CDR3nt: TGTGCCAGCAGCCCATCTAGCGGATACAGTACGCAGTATTTT; CDR3aa: CASSPSSGYSTQYF
abundance: -; v_gene: TRBV19; d_gene: -; j_gene: TRBJ1-1; CDR3nt: TGTGCCAGTAGTATCGGTGGGATGAACACTGAAGCTTTCTTT; CDR3aa: CASSIGGMNTEAFF
abundance: -; v_gene: TRBV7-9; d_gene: -; j_gene: TRBJ1-5; CDR3nt: TGTGCCAGCAGCCCTGGGGCAGGGTCTAATCAGCCCCAGCATTTT; CDR3aa: CASSPGAGSNQPQHF
abundance: -; v_gene: TRBV5-1; d_gene: -; j_gene: TRBJ2-3; CDR3nt: TGCGCCAGCAGCTTGGTTGCCGTGGGGGATACGCAGTATTTT; CDR3aa: CASSLVAVGDTQYF
abundance: -; v_gene: TRBV9; d_gene: -; j_gene: TRBJ1-4; CDR3nt: TGTGCCAGCACCCCCAGCGGTGGTGAAAAACTGTTTTTT; CDR3aa: CASTPSGGEKLFF
abundance: few; v_gene: TRBV6-2/TRBV6-3; d_gene: TRBD1; j_gene: TRBJ1-1; CDR3nt: TGTGCCAGCAGTAGCCACAGGGGCCCCGCCACTGAAGCTTTCTTT; CDR3aa: CASSSHRGPATEAFF
abundance: -; v_gene: TRBV19; d_gene: TRBD1; j_gene: TRBJ2-7; CDR3nt: TGTGCCAGTAGTATTAACCTAGACAGGGGGTTCTCCTACGAGCAGTACTTC; CDR3aa: CASSINLDRGFSYEQYF
abundance: -; v_gene: TRBV6-5; d_gene: -; j_gene: TRBJ2-7; CDR3nt: TGTGCCAGCACTCCGGGACCGAACTCCTACGAGCAGTACTTC; CDR3aa: CASTPGPNSYEQYF
abundance: few; v_gene: TRBV19; d_gene: -; j_gene: TRBJ1-1; CDR3nt: TGTGCCAGTAGTACATTACAGGAGATGAACACTGAAGCTTTCTTT; CDR3aa: CASSTLQEMNTEAFF
abundance: -; v_gene: TRBV30; d_gene: -; j_gene: TRBJ1-6; CDR3nt: TGTGCCTGGAGTGTACCCCCCCTCGATGGGCGTTCACCCCTCCACTTT; CDR3aa: CAWSVPPLDGRSPLHF
abundance: once; v_gene: TRBV15; d_gene: -; j_gene: TRBJ1-2; CDR3nt: TGTGCCACCAGCAGAGATCGCGTCAACGGGGGCTACACCTTC; CDR3aa: CATSRDRVNGGYTF
abundance: -; v_gene: TRBV2; d_gene: TRBD2; j_gene: TRBJ2-3; CDR3nt: TGTGCCAGCAGCTACTACCCAGGCGGGAGGGCAGATACGCAGTATTTT; CDR3aa: CASSYYPGGRADTQYF
abundance: -; v_gene: TRBV4-2; d_gene: TRBD1; j_gene: TRBJ2-2; CDR3nt: TGTGCCAGCAGCCAGATGGACAGGGATAACGGGGAGCTGTTTTTT; CDR3aa: CASSQMDRDNGELFF
abundance: -; v_gene: TRBV3-1/TRBV3-2; d_gene: TRBD1; j_gene: TRBJ1-2; CDR3nt: TGTGCCAGCAGCCATAGACAGGGGTTTGGCTACACCTTC; CDR3aa: CASSHRQGFGYTF